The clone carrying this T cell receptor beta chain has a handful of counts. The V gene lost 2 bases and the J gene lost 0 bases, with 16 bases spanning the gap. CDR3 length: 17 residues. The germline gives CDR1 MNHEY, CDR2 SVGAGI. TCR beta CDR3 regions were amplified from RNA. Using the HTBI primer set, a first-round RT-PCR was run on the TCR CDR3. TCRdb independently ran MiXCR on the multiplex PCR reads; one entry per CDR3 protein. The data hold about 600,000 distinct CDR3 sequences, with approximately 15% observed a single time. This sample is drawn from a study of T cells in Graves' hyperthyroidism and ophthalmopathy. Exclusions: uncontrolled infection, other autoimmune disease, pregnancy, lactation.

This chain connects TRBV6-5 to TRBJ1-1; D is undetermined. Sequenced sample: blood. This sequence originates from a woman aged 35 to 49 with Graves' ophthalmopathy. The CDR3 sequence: CASSYGQFKGMNTEAFF. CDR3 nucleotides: TGTGCCAGCAGTTACGGTCAATTCAAGGGAATGAACACTGAAGCTTTCTTT.